The sample holds many counts of the clone carrying this T cell receptor beta chain. Antigen: not known. This sample stems from a study of early T cells in non-severe SARS-CoV-2 infection. The study's findings and limits: Database matching using VDJdb favored anti-spike CD8 responses, with private and CD4 specificities left missing.

Individual cDNA molecules received unique molecular identifiers during library preparation. In TCRdb, the 5' RACE reads were re-called with MiXCR into one record per CDR3 protein. The repertoire includes about 80,000 distinct CDR3 sequences, 5% of them detected once, and under 7.5% sits in the top ten. V shed 6 bases and J shed 6 bases, with 15 bases lying between them. The CDR3 has 14 residues. The germline V gene encodes CDR1 MNHNS and CDR2 SASEGT. The sequencing used whole blood, collected at baseline. The TCR sequence derives from an adult who was a healthcare worker with PCR-confirmed SARS-CoV-2 infection or an uninfected control (not recorded which). V usage is TRBV6-1 and J usage is TRBJ2-1; D may correspond to TRBD1 or TRBD2 (5 bases each). The CDR3 protein is CASRSGTWGNEQFF. Written as DNA, the CDR3 is TGTGCCAGCAGGTCCGGGACCTGGGGCAATGAGCAGTTCTTC.